A selection of T cell receptor beta chains follows, all from one sample in a study of blood T cell repertoires in COVID-19. Sequencing used immunoSEQ multiplex PCR; TCRdb keeps in-frame clones, though not all of them. The sample includes around 280,000 clones, around nine tenths of them seen just once. The sample taken for sequencing was PBMCs or T cells enriched from blood (not recorded which). These receptors were collected from a middle-aged woman who had recovered from COVID-19. CDR3s include the opening cysteine and the closing phenylalanine or tryptophan. Fields, in order: clone size, V gene, J gene, D gene, CDR3 protein, CDR3 DNA. The D gene is left open where the match is weak. Clone sizes are given selectively: once, few, many, or a class where the clone is expanded.

clone_size: NA; v_call: TRBV7-3; j_call: TRBJ2-5; d_call: NA; cdr3_aa: CASSLTRLETQYF; cdr3_nt: TGTGCCAGCAGCTTAACGCGGTTGGAGACCCAGTACTTC
clone_size: NA; v_call: TRBV19; j_call: TRBJ2-4; d_call: NA; cdr3_aa: CANSMVGLNIQYF; cdr3_nt: TGTGCCAATAGTATGGTCGGTCTAAACATTCAGTACTTC
clone_size: NA; v_call: TRBV12-3/TRBV12-4; j_call: TRBJ2-5; d_call: NA; cdr3_aa: CASSLHGETQYF; cdr3_nt: TGTGCCAGCAGTTTGCATGGCGAGACCCAGTACTTC
clone_size: once; v_call: TRBV3-1/TRBV3-2; j_call: TRBJ2-4; d_call: TRBD2; cdr3_aa: CASRGTSGKNIQYF; cdr3_nt: TGTGCCAGCAGGGGGACTAGTGGCAAAAACATTCAGTACTTC
clone_size: NA; v_call: TRBV11-2; j_call: TRBJ2-5; d_call: TRBD2; cdr3_aa: CASSIPGLAGWETQYF; cdr3_nt: TGTGCCAGCAGCATACCGGGACTAGCGGGATGGGAGACCCAGTACTTC
clone_size: NA; v_call: TRBV24-1; j_call: TRBJ2-7; d_call: TRBD1; cdr3_aa: CATSDARGQGHEQYF; cdr3_nt: TGTGCCACCAGTGACGCTAGGGGACAGGGCCACGAGCAGTACTTC
clone_size: NA; v_call: TRBV11-2; j_call: TRBJ2-5; d_call: TRBD2; cdr3_aa: CASSIAGGEGTQYF; cdr3_nt: TGTGCCAGCAGCATCGCGGGAGGGGAGGGGACCCAGTACTTC
clone_size: NA; v_call: TRBV7-2; j_call: TRBJ2-5; d_call: NA; cdr3_aa: CASSLVTLGKETQYF; cdr3_nt: TGTGCCAGCAGCTTAGTAACACTAGGGAAAGAGACCCAGTACTTC
clone_size: once; v_call: TRBV19; j_call: TRBJ2-3; d_call: NA; cdr3_aa: CASTPGVTDTQYF; cdr3_nt: TGTGCCAGTACCCCCGGGGTCACAGATACGCAGTATTTT
clone_size: NA; v_call: TRBV7-2; j_call: TRBJ1-1; d_call: TRBD1; cdr3_aa: CASSLGIRGSTEAFF; cdr3_nt: TGTGCCAGCAGCTTAGGAATCAGGGGGAGCACTGAAGCTTTCTTT
clone_size: NA; v_call: TRBV5-8; j_call: TRBJ2-7; d_call: NA; cdr3_aa: CASSRVQGYEQYF; cdr3_nt: TGTGCCAGCAGCAGAGTACAGGGATACGAGCAGTACTTC
clone_size: NA; v_call: TRBV18; j_call: TRBJ1-1; d_call: TRBD1; cdr3_aa: CASSPGTDNTEAFF; cdr3_nt: TGTGCCAGCTCACCTGGGACAGACAACACTGAAGCTTTCTTT
clone_size: NA; v_call: TRBV3-1/TRBV3-2; j_call: TRBJ2-2; d_call: TRBD1; cdr3_aa: CASSQGQGSGELFF; cdr3_nt: TGTGCCAGCAGCCAAGGACAGGGATCCGGGGAGCTGTTTTTT
clone_size: once; v_call: TRBV5-6; j_call: TRBJ1-5; d_call: NA; cdr3_aa: CASSRGSNQPQHF; cdr3_nt: TGTGCCAGCAGTCGAGGGTCTAATCAGCCCCAGCATTTT
clone_size: NA; v_call: TRBV3-1/TRBV3-2; j_call: TRBJ1-1; d_call: NA; cdr3_aa: CASSRGSSNAEAFF; cdr3_nt: TGTGCCAGCAGCCGGGGCAGTTCCAACGCTGAAGCTTTCTTT
clone_size: NA; v_call: TRBV2; j_call: TRBJ2-7; d_call: TRBD1; cdr3_aa: CASARTGPTYEQYF; cdr3_nt: TGTGCCAGCGCGAGGACAGGGCCCACCTACGAGCAGTACTTC
clone_size: NA; v_call: TRBV4-3; j_call: TRBJ1-1; d_call: TRBD1; cdr3_aa: CASSQDRTGDTLNTEAFF; cdr3_nt: TGCGCCAGCAGCCAAGATCGGACAGGGGATACGTTGAACACTGAAGCTTTCTTT